These T cell receptor beta chains were read from a single sample in a study of shared clonotypes between healthy human individuals. Generated by immunoSEQ multiplex PCR, the TCRdb table keeps only in-frame clones and is missing some. This table has approximately 180,000 clones, approximately 92% appearing once. Source material: naive CD4+ T cells sorted from blood. The receptors were gathered from a woman aged 30 to 39 in good health. Both conserved end residues are part of each CDR3. The D gene is left open where the match is weak. Clone size appears in some rows only: once, few, many, or a class for an expanded clone.

.,TRBJ2-7,.,TRBV30,CAWNPPHEQYF,TGTGCCTGGAATCCTCCCCACGAGCAGTACTTC
.,TRBJ2-5,.,TRBV21-1,CASRPRQGLETQYF,TGTGCCAGCAGGCCCAGACAGGGGTTAGAGACCCAGTACTTC
TRBD1,TRBJ2-7,.,TRBV7-8,CASSSDRGYEQYF,TGTGCCAGCAGCTCAGACAGGGGCTACGAGCAGTACTTC
TRBD1,TRBJ1-3,once,TRBV7-2,CASSTQGLSDTIYF,TGTGCCAGCAGCACACAGGGGTTGTCGGACACCATATATTTT
.,TRBJ1-1,.,TRBV18,CASSQTENTEAFF,TGTGCCAGCTCCCAGACAGAGAACACTGAAGCTTTCTTT
.,TRBJ1-5,.,TRBV19,CASSKQDWTNSNQPQHF,TGTGCCAGTAGTAAACAAGATTGGACGAATAGCAATCAGCCCCAGCATTTT
.,TRBJ2-5,.,TRBV7-8,CASSLFVGETQYF,TGTGCCAGCAGCTTATTTGTAGGGGAGACCCAGTACTTC
.,TRBJ1-5,.,TRBV28,CASSFSGVVGNQPQHF,TGTGCCAGCAGTTTTTCCGGGGTCGTTGGCAATCAGCCCCAGCATTTT
.,TRBJ2-5,.,TRBV27,CASSLREGETQYF,TGTGCCAGCAGTTTGAGGGAAGGAGAGACCCAGTACTTC
TRBD1,TRBJ1-6,.,TRBV27,CASSLNTPGQGNSPLHF,TGTGCCAGCAGTTTAAATACACCGGGACAGGGGAATTCACCCCTCCACTTT
.,TRBJ1-2,once,TRBV9,CASSVGGGQGQIGYGYTF,TGTGCCAGCAGCGTAGGTGGGGGGCAGGGACAAATCGGCTATGGCTACACCTTC
.,TRBJ2-7,.,TRBV28,CASTGIGQGGDYEQYF,TGTGCCAGCACCGGAATAGGCCAGGGTGGGGACTACGAGCAGTACTTC
.,TRBJ1-1,.,TRBV9,CASSVIMNTEAFF,TGTGCCAGCAGCGTAATAATGAACACTGAAGCTTTCTTT
TRBD1,TRBJ1-5,.,TRBV19,CASTQGGDQPQHF,TGTGCCAGTACCCAGGGGGGGGATCAGCCCCAGCATTTT
.,TRBJ2-5,.,TRBV28,CASSFGSGFQETQYF,TGTGCCAGCAGTTTCGGAAGCGGGTTCCAAGAGACCCAGTACTTC
.,TRBJ2-1,.,TRBV4-1,CASSQGVVRATGNEQFF,TGCGCCAGCAGCCAAGGGGTCGTGCGAGCGACGGGCAATGAGCAGTTCTTC
TRBD2,TRBJ2-7,.,TRBV7-8,CASSSSGPAGNYEQYF,TGTGCCAGCAGTAGTAGCGGGCCGGCGGGTAACTACGAGCAGTACTTC